This entry lists 21 T cell receptor beta chains sequenced from one sample in a study of cytomegalovirus exposure and HLA in healthy donors. PCR amplification relied on 60 Vbeta primers (plus 13 Jbeta primers). TCRdb's copy holds only in-frame clones and misses some; the assay was immunoSEQ multiplex PCR. The sample has some 54,000 clones, 75% to 85% seen once. Sequenced sample: PBMCs. The receptors shown here come from a male donor in good health and CMV-seronegative.

Only one count was recorded for this clone. The chain joins TRBV2 to TRBJ1-2, with D unresolved. The V gene's germline CDR1 is SNHLY and CDR2 FYNNEI. The CDR3 is 15 amino acids. Trimming stripped 4 bases from V and 6 bases from J, with 18 bases between. This chain's CDR3 is CASSGNRVLLNGYTF. CDR3 sequence (DNA): TGTGCCAGCAGTGGAAACAGAGTCCTCCTGAATGGCTACACCTTC.

V usage is TRBV4-2 and J usage is TRBJ1-1; the D is unclear. This CDR3 is built from 15 residues. Germline loops: CDR1 LGHNA, CDR2 YNFKEQ. Deletions cut 2 bases from V and 1 base from J, with 11 bases between. The CDR3 coding sequence is TGTGCCAGCAGCCAACCCCCGAGGGCGAACACTGAAGCTTTCTTT. Amino acids: CASSQPPRANTEAFF.

This clone was seen just once. The J gene is TRBJ2-5, the V gene TRBV7-2; TRBD2 matches at 12 bases. The V gene end was trimmed by 5 bases and the J gene end by 5 bases; junction bases not matched to a gene: 15. The CDR3 is 18 residues long. CDR1 SGHTA and CDR2 FQGNSA come from the germline V gene. The DNA for the CDR3 is TGTGCCAGCAGCGCGACAGGGGCTAGCGGGGGGGCCCGGGAGACCCAGTACTTC. It translates to CASSATGASGGARETQYF.

The J gene is TRBJ1-3, the V gene TRBV7-9; 11 nucleotides align to TRBD1. This CDR3 comprises 18 residues. Germline CDR1 and CDR2: SEHNR and FQNEAQ (reference sequence). Trimming cost V 3 bases and J 1 base; bases outside gene matches: 8. CDR3 coding DNA: TGTGCCAGCAGCTTTACGGACAGGGGGCTATCTTCTGGAAACACCATATATTTT. This sequence encodes CASSFTDRGLSSGNTIYF.

The gene calls are TRBV19 and TRBJ1-1, with a possible D match to TRBD1 (5 bases). V lost 5 bases and J lost 1, with 20 bases in between. Germline lookup yields CDR1 LNHDA and CDR2 SQIVND (reference sequence). CDR3 length equals 17 residues. CDR3 residues: CASSLSIIRQKNTEAFF. CDR3 nucleotide sequence: TGTGCCAGTAGTCTCTCCATTATTCGACAGAAGAACACTGAAGCTTTCTTT.

J is TRBJ2-2 and V is TRBV4-2, with TRBD2 matching 10 bases. J lost 6 bases, V lost 2 bases, and 3 bases had no gene match. Germline CDR1 LGHNA, CDR2 YNFKEQ. This CDR3 has 15 residues. This CDR3 reads CASSQSGGAAGELFF. The CDR3 bases are TGTGCCAGCAGCCAAAGCGGGGGGGCGGCCGGGGAGCTGTTTTTT.

CDR3 in DNA: TGTGCCAGCAGCGCACAGGTTGCTGTGGTGAGCTCCTACAATGAGCAGTTCTTC. This sequence encodes CASSAQVAVVSSYNEQFF. The chain carries TRBV9 and TRBJ2-1; D is perhaps TRBD1 (5 bases). Per the germline V gene, CDR1 is SGDLS and CDR2 is YYNGEE. The length of the CDR3 is 18 residues. Trimming took off 3 bases at V and 0 bases at J, with 19 bases between the two ends.

The chain links TRBV7-2 to TRBJ2-1, with TRBD2 matching over 9 bases. V lost 6 bases to trimming and J lost 5 bases; unmatched junction nucleotides: 8. This CDR3 is built from 15 residues. Germline lookup yields CDR1 SGHTA and CDR2 FQGNSA. CDR3 DNA sequence: TGTGCCAGCAGACGTCTAGCGGGGACCCACAATGAGCAGTTCTTC. As protein: CASRRLAGTHNEQFF.

As for this clone: Other DNA sequences from this sample encode an identical CDR3 as well. This sequence joins TRBV18 and TRBJ2-3; no clear D. Trimming removed 6 bases from V and 3 bases from J, with 7 bases in between. There are 12 residues in the CDR3. The V gene's germline CDR1 is KGHSH and CDR2 LQKENI. The CDR3 sequence: CASSPRTDTQYF. The DNA for the CDR3 is TGTGCCAGCTCCCCTAGGACAGATACGCAGTATTTT.

V usage is TRBV19 and J usage is TRBJ1-2; D unclear. Trimming removed 8 bases at V and 4 bases at J, with 11 bases between. Germline-derived CDR1 and CDR2 are LNHDA and SQIVND (reference sequence). CDR3 length: 12 residues. CDR3 DNA: TGTGCCAGTCGGCAGGTTGGCTATGGCTACACCTTC. It encodes CASRQVGYGYTF.

The chain carries TRBV5-1 and TRBJ1-1; 11 bases line up with TRBD1. Unmatched junction bases numbered 9, after V lost 3 bases and J lost 5 bases. The germline CDR1 and CDR2 sequences are SGHRS and YFSETQ. The CDR3 spans 16 residues. CDR3 DNA: TGCGCCAGCAGCTGGTTAAGGACAGGGGGCCAGACTGAAGCTTTCTTT. Protein product: CASSWLRTGGQTEAFF.

The chain couples TRBV6-1 to TRBJ2-1; 12 positions agree with TRBD1. The CDR3 runs 15 residues. The V gene end was trimmed by 3 bases and the J gene end by 12 bases; junction bases not matched to a gene: 9. The germline V gene encodes CDR1 MNHNS and CDR2 SASEGT. The CDR3 coding sequence is TGTGCCAGCAGTGAGTTAGGGACAGGGGGCAGTGGGCAGTTCTTC. Amino acid sequence: CASSELGTGGSGQFF.

The chain combines TRBV18 with TRBJ1-1; 10 positions match TRBD1. The CDR3 is 13 residues long. Germline V gene lookup returns CDR1 KGHSH and CDR2 LQKENI. Losses at the gene ends were 3 bases for V and 6 bases for J; bases not matched to a gene: 1. In DNA, the CDR3 is TGTGCCAGCTCACCTGGGACAGGGGCTGAAGCTTTCTTT. Amino acids: CASSPGTGAEAFF.

V usage is TRBV9 and J usage is TRBJ2-7, with 7 positions matching TRBD1. V shed 0 bases, J shed 6 bases, and the junction held 9 bases outside the gene matches. This CDR3 has 15 amino acids. Germline values: CDR1 SGDLS, CDR2 YYNGEE. Here the CDR3 reads CASSVARDRPSEQYF. In DNA, the CDR3 is TGTGCCAGCAGCGTAGCCCGGGACAGACCGTCCGAGCAGTACTTC.

This chain connects TRBV19 to TRBJ2-3; possibly TRBD1 for D (5 bases). The germline CDR1 and CDR2 sequences are LNHDA and SQIVND (reference sequence). The CDR3 has 12 amino acids. The V end was cut by 6 bases, the J end by 3 bases, with 7 bases between. The CDR3 spells CASRQATDTQYF. As DNA, the CDR3 is TGTGCCAGTAGACAGGCTACAGATACGCAGTATTTT.

This rearrangement joins TRBV4-1 to TRBJ2-1; 9 bases fit TRBD2. Losses at the gene ends were 0 bases for V and 0 bases for J; bases not matched to a gene: 9. The germline V gene has CDR1 MGHRA and CDR2 YSYEKL. CDR3 size: 19 residues. CDR3 DNA sequence: TGCGCCAGCAGCCAAGATCGAGGAACTAGCGGGCTCTCCTACAATGAGCAGTTCTTC. Residues: CASSQDRGTSGLSYNEQFF.

The J gene is TRBJ1-2, the V gene TRBV25-1, with a weak D call TRBD1 (6 bases). CDR3 length: 12 amino acids. Germline values: CDR1 MGHDK, CDR2 SYGVNS. V lost 10 bases, J lost 7 bases, and 16 bases lay in between. The CDR3 protein is CATEGGDFGYTF. In DNA, the CDR3 is TGTGCCACCGAAGGGGGAGACTTTGGCTACACCTTC.

The V and J genes are TRBV15 and TRBJ2-3, with 8 bases lining up with TRBD2. Germline CDR1 is LNHNV and CDR2 is YYDKDF (reference sequence). Germline trimming cut 4 bases from V and 6 bases from J; bases unmatched to any gene: 12. The CDR3 is 16 amino acids. CDR3 sequence reads: CATSTPLERGRDTQYF. As DNA, the CDR3 is TGTGCCACCAGCACCCCTTTGGAGCGGGGGCGGGATACGCAGTATTTT. The whole variable domain, filled in from reference TRBV15 and TRBJ2-3, reads DAMVIQNPRYQVTQFGKPVTLSCSQTLNHNVMYWYQQKSSQAPKLLFHYYDKDFNNEADTPDNFQSRRPNTSFCFLDIRSPGLGDTAMYLCATSTPLERGRDTQYFGPGTRLTVL.

The chain has TRBV4-2 and TRBJ2-4; 8 bases align to TRBD1. The CDR3 totals 15 residues. From germline, CDR1 is LGHNA and CDR2 YNFKEQ. With V trimmed by 4 bases and J by 0 bases, 2 bases remained unmatched. The CDR3 is CASSRDRGAKNIQYF. In DNA form, the CDR3 reads TGTGCCAGCAGCCGCGACAGGGGAGCCAAAAACATTCAGTACTTC.

This clone has a single count. The chain links TRBV5-4 to TRBJ2-5, with D maybe TRBD2 (7 bases). Germline V gives CDR1 SGHNT, CDR2 YYREEE (reference sequence). CDR3 length equals 13 residues. V shed 5 bases and J shed 3 bases, with 11 bases lying between them. CDR3 loop: CASRGGAEETQYF. CDR3 DNA: TGTGCCAGCAGGGGGGGGGCGGAAGAGACCCAGTACTTC.

This clone showed up just once. This chain links TRBV11-2 with TRBJ2-7, with D perhaps matching TRBD2 (6 bases). The CDR3 is 16 residues long. V was clipped by 2 bases and J by 6 bases, with 20 bases between them. Germline V gene data show CDR1 as SGHAT and CDR2 as FQNNGV. The CDR3 protein is CASSLLVGLAGPEQYF. DNA of the CDR3: TGTGCCAGCAGCTTATTAGTGGGGCTTGCGGGGCCCGAGCAGTACTTC. The complete variable domain, with remaining parts taken from reference TRBV11-2 and TRBJ2-7, reads EAGVAQSPRYKIIEKRQSVAFWCNPISGHATLYWYQQILGQGPKLLIQFQNNGVVDDSQLPKDRFSAERLKGVDSTLKIQPAKLEDSAVYLCASSLLVGLAGPEQYFGPGTRLTVT.